This record looks at one T cell receptor (beta chain) sequence and its context. The CDR3 extends over 15 amino acids. Germline assignment: CDR1 MNHNY and CDR2 SVGAGI (reference sequence). V lost 4 bases, J lost 5 bases, and 10 bases stayed unmatched. The entry originates in a study of shared clonotypes between healthy human individuals. Measured with immunoSEQ multiplex PCR; TCRdb has only the in-frame clones, and not every one. The sample shows some 2,500,000 clones, around 92% of them seen only once. Sequencing was done on a sample of naive CD4+ T cells from PBMCs. Described subset: CD45RA+ positively selected. This TCR derives from a man aged 18-30 years in good health. Some clones in this sample may be carry-over from other donors' samples. The chain links TRBV6-6 to TRBJ2-5; TRBD1 matches 7 bases. The CDR3 nucleotides read TGTGCCAGCAGTTCCTCCTGGACAGGATCGGAGACCCAGTACTTC. It codes for CASSSSWTGSETQYF.